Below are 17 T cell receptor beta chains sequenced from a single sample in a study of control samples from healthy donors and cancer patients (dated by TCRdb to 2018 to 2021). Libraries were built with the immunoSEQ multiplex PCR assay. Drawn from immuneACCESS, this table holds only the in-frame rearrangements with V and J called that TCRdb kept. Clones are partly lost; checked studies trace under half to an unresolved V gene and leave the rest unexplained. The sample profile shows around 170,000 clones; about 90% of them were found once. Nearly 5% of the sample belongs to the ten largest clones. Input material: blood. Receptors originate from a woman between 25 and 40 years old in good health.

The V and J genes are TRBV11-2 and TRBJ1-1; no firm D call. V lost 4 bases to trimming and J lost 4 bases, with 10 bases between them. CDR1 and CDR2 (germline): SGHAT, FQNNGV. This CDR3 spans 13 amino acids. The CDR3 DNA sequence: TGTGCCAGCAGCTACGGGTCGGGCACTGAAGCTTTCTTT. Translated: CASSYGSGTEAFF.

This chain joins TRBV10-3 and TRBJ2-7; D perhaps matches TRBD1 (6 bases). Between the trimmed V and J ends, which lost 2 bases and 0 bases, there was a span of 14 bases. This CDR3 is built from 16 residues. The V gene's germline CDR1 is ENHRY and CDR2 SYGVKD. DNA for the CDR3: TGTGCCATCAGTGAGCCCGGGACAAGACGCTCCTACGAGCAGTACTTC. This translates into CAISEPGTRRSYEQYF.

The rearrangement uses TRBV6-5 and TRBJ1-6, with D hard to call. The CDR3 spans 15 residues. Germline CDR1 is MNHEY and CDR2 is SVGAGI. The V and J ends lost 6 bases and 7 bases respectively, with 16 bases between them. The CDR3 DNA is TGTGCCAGCAGCGATAGAACCTTGGCGAATTCACCCCTCCACTTT. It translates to CASSDRTLANSPLHF.

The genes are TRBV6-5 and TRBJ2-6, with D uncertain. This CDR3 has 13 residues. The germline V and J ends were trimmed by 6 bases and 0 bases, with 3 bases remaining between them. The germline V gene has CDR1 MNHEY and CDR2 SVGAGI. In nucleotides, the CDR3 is TGTGCCAGCAGGAGCTCTGGGGCCAACGTCCTGACTTTC. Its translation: CASRSSGANVLTF.

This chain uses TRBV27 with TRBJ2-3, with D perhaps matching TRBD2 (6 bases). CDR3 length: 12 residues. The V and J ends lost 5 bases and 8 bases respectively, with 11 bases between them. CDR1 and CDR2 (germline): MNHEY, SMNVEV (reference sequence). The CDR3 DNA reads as TGTGCCAGCAGTCTCTACGGGGGTACGCAGTATTTT. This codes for CASSLYGGTQYF.

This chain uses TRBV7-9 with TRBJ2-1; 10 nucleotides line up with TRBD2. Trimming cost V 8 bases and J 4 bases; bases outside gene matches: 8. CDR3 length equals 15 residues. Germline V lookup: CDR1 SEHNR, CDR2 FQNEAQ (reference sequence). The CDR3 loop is CASGEGTSEYNEQFF. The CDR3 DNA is TGTGCCAGCGGGGAGGGGACTAGCGAGTACAATGAGCAGTTCTTC. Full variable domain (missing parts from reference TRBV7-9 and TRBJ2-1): DTGVSQNPRHKITKRGQNVTFRCDPISEHNRLYWYRQTLGQGPEFLTYFQNEAQLEKSRLLSDRFSAERPKGSFSTLEIQRTEQGDSAMYLCASGEGTSEYNEQFFGPGTRLTVL.

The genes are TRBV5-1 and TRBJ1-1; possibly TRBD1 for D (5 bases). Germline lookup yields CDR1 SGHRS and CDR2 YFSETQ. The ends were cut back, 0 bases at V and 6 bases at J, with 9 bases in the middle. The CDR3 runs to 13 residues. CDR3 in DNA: TGCGCCAGCAGCTTGGCCACAGGTTCTGAAGCTTTCTTT. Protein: CASSLATGSEAFF. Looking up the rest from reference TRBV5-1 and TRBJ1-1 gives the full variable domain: KAGVTQTPRYLIKTRGQQVTLSCSPISGHRSVSWYQQTPGQGLQFLFEYFSETQRNKGNFPGRFSGRQFSNSRSEMNVSTLELGDSALYLCASSLATGSEAFFGQGTRLTVV.

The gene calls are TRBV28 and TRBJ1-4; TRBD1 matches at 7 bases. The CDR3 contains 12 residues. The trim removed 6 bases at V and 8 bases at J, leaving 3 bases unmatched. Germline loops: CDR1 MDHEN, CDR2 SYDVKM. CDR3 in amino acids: CASRTGNEKLFF. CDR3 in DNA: TGTGCCAGCAGGACAGGGAACGAAAAACTGTTTTTT. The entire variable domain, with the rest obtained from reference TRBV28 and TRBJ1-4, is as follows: DVKVTQSSRYLVKRTGEKVFLECVQDMDHENMFWYRQDPGLGLRLIYFSYDVKMKEKGDIPEGYSVSREKKERFSLILESASTNQTSMYLCASRTGNEKLFFGSGTQLSVL.

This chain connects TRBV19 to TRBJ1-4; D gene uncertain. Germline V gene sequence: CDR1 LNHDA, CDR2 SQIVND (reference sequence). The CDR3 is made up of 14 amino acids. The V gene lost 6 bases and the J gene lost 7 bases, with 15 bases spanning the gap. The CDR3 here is CASRSSEVGEKLFF. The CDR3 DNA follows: TGTGCCAGTAGATCTTCGGAAGTCGGTGAAAAACTGTTTTTT.

CDR3: CASSFSGIKSTDTQYF. The CDR3, as DNA: TGTGCCAGCAGCTTCTCTGGGATTAAAAGCACAGATACGCAGTATTTT. J is TRBJ2-3 and V is TRBV11-1, with D unresolved. In germline, CDR1 is SGHAT, CDR2 FQDESV (reference sequence). The V gene lost 3 bases and the J gene lost 0 bases, with 13 bases spanning the gap. The CDR3 loop spans 16 amino acids.

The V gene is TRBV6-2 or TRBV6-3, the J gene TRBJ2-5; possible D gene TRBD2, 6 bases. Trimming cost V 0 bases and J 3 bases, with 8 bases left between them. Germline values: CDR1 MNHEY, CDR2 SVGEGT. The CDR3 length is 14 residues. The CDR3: CASSYSGGEETQYF. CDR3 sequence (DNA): TGTGCCAGCAGTTACTCGGGGGGTGAAGAGACCCAGTACTTC.

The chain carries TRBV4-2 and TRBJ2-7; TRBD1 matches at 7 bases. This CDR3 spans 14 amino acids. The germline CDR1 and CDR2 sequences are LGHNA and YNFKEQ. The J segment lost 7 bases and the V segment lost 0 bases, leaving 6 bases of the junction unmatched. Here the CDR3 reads CASSQETGSVEQYF. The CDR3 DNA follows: TGTGCCAGCAGCCAAGAGACAGGGTCGGTGGAGCAGTACTTC.

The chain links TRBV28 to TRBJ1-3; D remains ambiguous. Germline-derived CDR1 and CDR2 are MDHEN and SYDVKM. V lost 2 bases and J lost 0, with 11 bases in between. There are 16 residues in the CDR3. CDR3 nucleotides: TGTGCCAGCAGTTTAGGAGAGGCGGACTCTGGAAACACCATATATTTT. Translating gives CASSLGEADSGNTIYF. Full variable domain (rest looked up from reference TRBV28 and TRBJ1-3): DVKVTQSSRYLVKRTGEKVFLECVQDMDHENMFWYRQDPGLGLRLIYFSYDVKMKEKGDIPEGYSVSREKKERFSLILESASTNQTSMYLCASSLGEADSGNTIYFGEGSWLTVV.

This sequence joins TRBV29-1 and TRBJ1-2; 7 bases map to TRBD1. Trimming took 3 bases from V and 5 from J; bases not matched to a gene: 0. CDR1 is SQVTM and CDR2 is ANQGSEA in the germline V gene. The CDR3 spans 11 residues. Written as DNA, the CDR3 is TGCAGCGTTGAGGGACAGTATGGCTACACCTTC. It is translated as CSVEGQYGYTF.

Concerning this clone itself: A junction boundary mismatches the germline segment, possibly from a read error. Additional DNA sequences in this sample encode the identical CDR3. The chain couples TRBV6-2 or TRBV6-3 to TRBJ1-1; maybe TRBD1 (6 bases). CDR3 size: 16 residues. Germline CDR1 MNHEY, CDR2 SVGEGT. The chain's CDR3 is CASSLNREGMNTEAFF. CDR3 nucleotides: TGTGCCAGTAGTTTAAACAGGGAAGGGATGAACACTGAAGCTTTCTTT.

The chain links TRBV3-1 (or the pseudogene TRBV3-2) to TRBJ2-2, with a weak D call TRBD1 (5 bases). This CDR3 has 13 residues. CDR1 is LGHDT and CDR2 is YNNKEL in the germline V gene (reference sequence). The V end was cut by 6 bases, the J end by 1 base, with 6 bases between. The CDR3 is CASRQVNTGELFF. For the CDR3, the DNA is TGTGCCAGCAGACAGGTGAACACCGGGGAGCTGTTTTTT.

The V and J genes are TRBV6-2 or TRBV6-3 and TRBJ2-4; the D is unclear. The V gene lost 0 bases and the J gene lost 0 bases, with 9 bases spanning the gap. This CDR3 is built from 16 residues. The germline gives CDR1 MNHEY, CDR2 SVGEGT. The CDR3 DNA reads TGTGCCAGCAGTTACTCGATCACAGCAGCCAAAAACATTCAGTACTTC. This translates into CASSYSITAAKNIQYF.